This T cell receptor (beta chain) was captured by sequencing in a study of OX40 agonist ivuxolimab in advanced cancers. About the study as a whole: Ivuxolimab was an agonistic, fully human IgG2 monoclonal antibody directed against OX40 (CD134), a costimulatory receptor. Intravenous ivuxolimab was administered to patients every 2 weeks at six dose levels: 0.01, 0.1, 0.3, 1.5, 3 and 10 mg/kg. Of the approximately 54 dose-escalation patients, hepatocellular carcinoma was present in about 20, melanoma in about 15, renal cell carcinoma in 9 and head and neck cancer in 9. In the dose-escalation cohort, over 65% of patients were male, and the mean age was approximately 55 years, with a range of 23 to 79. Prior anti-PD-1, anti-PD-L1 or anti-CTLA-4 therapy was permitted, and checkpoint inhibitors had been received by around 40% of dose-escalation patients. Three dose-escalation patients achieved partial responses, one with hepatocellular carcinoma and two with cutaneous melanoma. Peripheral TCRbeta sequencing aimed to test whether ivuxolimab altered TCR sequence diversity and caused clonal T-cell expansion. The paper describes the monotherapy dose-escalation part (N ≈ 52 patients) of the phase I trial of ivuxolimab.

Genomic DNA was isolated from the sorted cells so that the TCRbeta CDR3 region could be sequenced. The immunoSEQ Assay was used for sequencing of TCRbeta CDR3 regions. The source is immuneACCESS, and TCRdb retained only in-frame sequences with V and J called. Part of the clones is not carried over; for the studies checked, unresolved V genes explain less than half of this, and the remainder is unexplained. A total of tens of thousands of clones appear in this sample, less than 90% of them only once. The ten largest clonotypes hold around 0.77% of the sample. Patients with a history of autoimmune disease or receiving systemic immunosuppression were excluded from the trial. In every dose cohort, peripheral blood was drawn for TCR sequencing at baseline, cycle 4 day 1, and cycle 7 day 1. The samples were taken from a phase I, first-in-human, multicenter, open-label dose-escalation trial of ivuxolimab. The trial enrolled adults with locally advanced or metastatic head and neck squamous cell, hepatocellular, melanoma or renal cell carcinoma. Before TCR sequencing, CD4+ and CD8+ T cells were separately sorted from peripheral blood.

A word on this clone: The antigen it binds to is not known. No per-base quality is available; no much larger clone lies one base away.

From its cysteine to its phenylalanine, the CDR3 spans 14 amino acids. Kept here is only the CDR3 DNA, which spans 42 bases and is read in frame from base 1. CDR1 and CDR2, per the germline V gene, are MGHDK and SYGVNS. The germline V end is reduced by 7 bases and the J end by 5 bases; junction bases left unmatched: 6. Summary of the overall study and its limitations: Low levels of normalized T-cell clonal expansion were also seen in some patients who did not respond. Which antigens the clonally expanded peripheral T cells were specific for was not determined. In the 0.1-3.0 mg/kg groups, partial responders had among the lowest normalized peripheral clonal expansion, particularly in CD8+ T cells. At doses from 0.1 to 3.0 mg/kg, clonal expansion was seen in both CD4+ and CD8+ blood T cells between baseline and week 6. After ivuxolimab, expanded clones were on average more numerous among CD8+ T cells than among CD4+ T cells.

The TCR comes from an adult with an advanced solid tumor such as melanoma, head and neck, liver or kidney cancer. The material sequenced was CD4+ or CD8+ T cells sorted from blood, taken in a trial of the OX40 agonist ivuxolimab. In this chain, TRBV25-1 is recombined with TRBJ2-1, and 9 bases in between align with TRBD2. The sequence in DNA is TGTGCCAGCATAGTAGGCGGGAGGGACAATGAGCAGTTCTTC. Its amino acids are CASIVGGRDNEQFF.